Described below is a single T cell receptor (beta chain) sequence and its context. This sample was included in a study of control samples from healthy donors and cancer patients. Only in-frame clones appear in the TCRdb table, and some are missing; sequencing was by immunoSEQ multiplex PCR. There are approximately 170,000 clones in the sample; roughly 92% occur only once, and around 1.5% lies in the top ten. Sequencing was performed on blood. The TCR sequence derives from a man in his thirties or forties in good health.

The CDR3 DNA follows: TGTGCCAGCAGCTTGGGGAGCGGGGTAGCAGATACGCAGTATTTT. Its protein is CASSLGSGVADTQYF. The rearrangement joins TRBV7-9 to TRBJ2-3; 7 bases align to TRBD2. The CDR3 sequence is 15 residues long. The germline V gene encodes CDR1 SEHNR and CDR2 FQNEAQ (reference sequence). The V segment lost 3 bases and the J segment 4 bases; nucleotides outside the gene matches: 7.